Detailed here is one TCR beta chain. V was pared by 0 bases and J by 3 bases, with 11 bases between. This CDR3 has 15 residues. Germline CDR1 is SGHRS and CDR2 is YFSETQ. This specimen comes from a study of shared clonotypes between healthy human individuals. Measured with immunoSEQ multiplex PCR; TCRdb has only the in-frame clones, and not every one. This table has around 500,000 clones, 79% appearing once. The source is a woman in her 40s in good health. Some clones in this sample may be carry-over from other donors' samples. The sample was PBMCs. The chain couples TRBV5-1 to TRBJ2-3; D uncertain. CDR3 nucleotides: TGCGCCAGCAGCTTGGACCCTGCAACAACAGATACGCAGTATTTT. This gives the protein CASSLDPATTDTQYF.